The source of this TCR beta chain is a study of cytomegalovirus exposure and HLA in healthy donors. Study findings and constraints: Generally TCR sequences proved uncommon, though certain public TCRs appeared in numerous donors.

Germline lookup yields CDR1 SGHTA and CDR2 FQGNSA. CDR3 length: 16 residues. The junction had 8 bases not matched to a gene; V was cut back by 5 bases and J by 1 base. Primers: 60 Vbeta forward and 13 Jbeta reverse. Data came from immunoSEQ multiplex PCR; TCRdb stores just in-frame clones and leaves some out. The repertoire includes about 110,000 clones, roughly 70% of them detected once, and roughly a tenth sits in the top ten. Turning to this clone: Its antigen is unknown.

Sequenced sample: PBMCs. The chain recombines TRBV7-2 with TRBJ1-1; the match to TRBD1 covers 9 bases. The sequence came from a middle-aged man in good health and CMV-seropositive. CDR3 sequence reads: CASSDTGGSGNTEAFF. The CDR3 DNA reads TGTGCCAGCAGCGATACAGGGGGCTCCGGGAACACTGAAGCTTTCTTT.